The sequence of this T cell receptor beta chain was determined in a study of human T cells and chemical hapten exposure (dated by TCRdb to about 2021). General notes on the study: For sensitization, 2% DPC in acetone was applied to a roughly 2 cm by roughly 2 cm area of upper inner arm skin. The patient cohort, mostly female, included alopecia areata with under or over 50% scalp involvement, alopecia totalis and alopecia universalis. Approximately 28 alopecia patients gave blood for TCR sequencing at one to four time points (pre-sensitization, 2, 6 and 24 weeks). The libraries were sequenced as a pool, and the TCR yield per sample differed mostly because of small variations in library volumes within the pool. Peripheral blood TCR repertoire changes were tracked in vivo in alopecia patients during primary and secondary sensitization to the hapten diphenylcyclopropenone (DPC). Patients additionally received weekly therapeutic DPC doses to the scalp throughout the roughly 25-week study period. Blood samples were taken from patients before sensitization (week 0) and then at 2, 6 and about 24 weeks after DPC sensitization. Patch testing was done on the upper back using Finn chambers containing 0.01% DPC, and results were scored after 6 days according to International Contact Dermatitis Research Group standards.

There are a few counts of this clonotype. What this receptor recognizes is not known. Base qualities are not provided; no much larger clone lies one nucleotide away. In light of the paper, this sample's time point label describes: patch test 2, 6 weeks after DPC sensitization. The treatment or condition label of this sample denotes: therapeutic diphenylcyclopropenone sensitization with weekly scalp DPC. At every patch-test visit, the blood draw took place before the patch test was put on. Eligible patients were aged 18 to 70, diagnosed with alopecia, deemed suitable for DPC therapy, and excluded if pregnant. Total RNA was isolated from unfractionated whole blood collected in Tempus Blood RNA tubes. Relative to germline, V is missing 6 bases and J is missing 2 bases, with 7 bases of the junction outside any gene match. Reading the germline V gene gives CDR1 MDHEN and CDR2 SYDVKM. Reading from cysteine to phenylalanine, the CDR3 counts 15 amino acids. Only the CDR3 region is kept as DNA, spanning 45 bases read in frame from base 1.

The paper as a whole reports these results and caveats: Because all patients had alopecia, a presumed autoimmune disease, the immune response of the patients might differ from that of healthy individuals. The number of TCRs above 1 in 1000 frequency did not change with DPC sensitization; there was no evidence of global repertoire structure alterations. A positive correlation was found between the number of PT1 expanded TCRs and patch test score, with significance reached at thresholds 8, 16 and 32 but not 4. After repeated subsampling, changes were observed in the strength of the expansion versus patch-test correlation and in the threshold at which the correlation became significant. Compared with pre-sensitization or healthy control sets, expanded TCRs formed significantly more large CDR3 similarity clusters, which is consistent with antigen-driven responses.

Libraries were made using RACE. Sequencing was performed on a NextSeq 500. Library preparation attached unique molecular identifiers to individual cDNA molecules for quantitative, reproducible TCR counting. For every blood RNA sample, sequencing covered both the TCR alpha and TCR beta chains. Per the authors' processing: The median number of TCRs per sample was 85,000 to 100,000, ranging from roughly 20,000 to 690,600. The Decombinator software suite was used to annotate V, J and CDR3 in the TCR reads. Every sample was subsampled to the same number of TCRs (28,000) for the PS versus PT1 abundance plots. TCRs were defined as expanded if absent before sensitization and observed at least eight times at the 2-week time point. TCRdb reanalyzed the raw reads on its own, using fastp at Q25 for trimming and MiXCR for clone calling, and kept in-frame beta chains. Each CDR3 protein appears once, grouped with its most common genes and DNA. TCRdb assigned the V and J calls; the authors' analysis was not used. This sample gives roughly 94,000 distinct CDR3 sequences in total; approximately 8.6% of them show up just once. Around 2% of the sample is held by the ten biggest clonotypes.

The sequences come from whole blood, collected in connection with sensitization to the hapten diphenylcyclopropenone (DPC). This receptor was obtained from a woman in her thirties or forties with alopecia areata. Some clones in this sample may be carry-over from other donors' samples. The chain is encoded by TRBV28 joined to TRBJ1-5, and 7 bases in between align with TRBD1. The nucleotide sequence is given as TGTGCCAGCAGCTCAGGGGGTGCTGGCAATCAGCCCCAGCATTTT. This yields the protein CASSSGGAGNQPQHF.